This TCR beta chain was identified in a study of T-cell memory formation after mild COVID-19. Study-level background: Clustering of TCRs was largely donor specific. Whole-study results and caveats: For contracting clones, CD4+ ones sat mainly in CM and EM, CD8+ in EMRA. Some clones that responded were present in memory (sampled pre-infection), which suggests cross-reactive memory joined. Day 37-peaking second-wave clones had unconfirmed SARS-CoV-2 specificity.

TCRdb reanalysed the 5' RACE reads using MiXCR and keeps one entry per CDR3 protein. Seen here are about 310,000 distinct CDR3 sequences, roughly a fifth observed once, and the top ten hold more than 20%. In its sample, this clonotype was seen a few times. The target antigen is unknown. The CDR3 runs to 15 residues. Unmatched junction bases numbered 9, after V lost 5 bases and J lost 3 bases. Germline CDR1 and CDR2: SNHLY and FYNNEI. The rearrangement joins TRBV2 to TRBJ2-7, with 8 bases aligning to TRBD1. This TCR derives from a man between 18 and 35 years old who had mild COVID-19 (a few samples of this study predate the infection). Cell type and time point are not known. Sequencing was carried out using PBMCs or a T cell subset sorted from them (not recorded which). In DNA, the CDR3 is TGTGCCAGCAGTCCCGGTGGACAGGGATACTACGAGCAGTACTTC. Protein sequence: CASSPGGQGYYEQYF. The variable domain in full, with the rest retrieved from reference TRBV2 and TRBJ2-7, is EPEVTQTPSHQVTQMGQEVILRCVPISNHLYFYWYRQILGQKVEFLVSFYNNEISEKSEIFDDQFSVERPDGSNFTLKIRSTKLEDSAMYFCASSPGGQGYYEQYFGPGTRLTVT.